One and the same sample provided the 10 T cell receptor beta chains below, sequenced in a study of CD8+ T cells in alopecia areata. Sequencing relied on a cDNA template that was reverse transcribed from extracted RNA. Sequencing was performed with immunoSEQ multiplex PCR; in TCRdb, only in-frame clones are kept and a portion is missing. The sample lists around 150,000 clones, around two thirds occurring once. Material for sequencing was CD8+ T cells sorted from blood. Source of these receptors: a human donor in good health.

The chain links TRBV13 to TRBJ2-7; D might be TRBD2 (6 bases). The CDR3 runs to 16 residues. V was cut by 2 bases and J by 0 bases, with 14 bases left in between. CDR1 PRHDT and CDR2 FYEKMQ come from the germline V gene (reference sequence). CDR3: CASSLSSGSSSYEQYF. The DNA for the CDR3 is TGTGCCAGCAGCTTAAGTAGCGGTAGCAGCTCCTACGAGCAGTACTTC.

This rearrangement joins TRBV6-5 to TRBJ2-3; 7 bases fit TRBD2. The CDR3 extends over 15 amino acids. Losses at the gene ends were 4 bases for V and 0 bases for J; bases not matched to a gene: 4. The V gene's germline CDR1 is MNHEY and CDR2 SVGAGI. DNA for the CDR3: TGTGCCAGCAGTTCCGTAGCGGGTAGCACAGATACGCAGTATTTT. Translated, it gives CASSSVAGSTDTQYF.

Written as DNA, the CDR3 is TGCAGCGCTGAGCGGGACAATGAGCAGTTCTTC. It codes for CSAERDNEQFF. V is TRBV29-1 and J is TRBJ2-1; possibly TRBD2 for D (6 bases). Germline V gene data show CDR1 as SQVTM and CDR2 as ANQGSEA. The V end lost 7 bases, the J end lost 5 bases, and 9 bases lay between the germline ends. This CDR3 has 11 amino acids.

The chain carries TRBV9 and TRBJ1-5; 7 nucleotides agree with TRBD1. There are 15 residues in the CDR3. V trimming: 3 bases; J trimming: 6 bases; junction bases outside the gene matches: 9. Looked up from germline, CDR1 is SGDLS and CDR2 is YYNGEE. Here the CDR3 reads CASSATGRLGQPQHF. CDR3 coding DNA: TGTGCCAGCAGCGCGACAGGGAGATTGGGTCAGCCCCAGCATTTT.

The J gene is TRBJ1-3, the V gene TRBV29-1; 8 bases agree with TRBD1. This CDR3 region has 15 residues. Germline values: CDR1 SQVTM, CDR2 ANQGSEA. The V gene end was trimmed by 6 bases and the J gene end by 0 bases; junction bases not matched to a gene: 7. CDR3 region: CSVLDRGYSGNTIYF. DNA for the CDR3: TGCAGCGTGCTCGACAGGGGATACTCTGGAAACACCATATATTTT.

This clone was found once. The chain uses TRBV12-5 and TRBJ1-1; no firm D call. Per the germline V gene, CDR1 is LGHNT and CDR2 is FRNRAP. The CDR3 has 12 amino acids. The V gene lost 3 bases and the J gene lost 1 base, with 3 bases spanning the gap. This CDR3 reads CASGFPNTEAFF. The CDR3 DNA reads TGTGCTAGTGGTTTCCCGAACACTGAAGCTTTCTTT.

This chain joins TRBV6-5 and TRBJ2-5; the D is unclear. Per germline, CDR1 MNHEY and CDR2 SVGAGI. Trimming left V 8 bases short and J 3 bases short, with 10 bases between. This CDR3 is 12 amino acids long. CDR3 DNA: TGTGCCAGCGGTCGGGCGGAAGAGACCCAGTACTTC. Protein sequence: CASGRAEETQYF.

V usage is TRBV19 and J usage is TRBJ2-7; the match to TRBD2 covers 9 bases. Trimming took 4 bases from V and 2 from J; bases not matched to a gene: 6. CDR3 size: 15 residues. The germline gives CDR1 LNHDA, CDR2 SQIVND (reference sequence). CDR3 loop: CASSKGLAKPYEQYF. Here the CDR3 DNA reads TGTGCCAGTAGTAAGGGACTAGCAAAACCCTACGAGCAGTACTTC. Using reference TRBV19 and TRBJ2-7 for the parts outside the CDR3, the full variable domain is DGGITQSPKYLFRKEGQNVTLSCEQNLNHDAMYWYRQDPGQGLRLIYYSQIVNDFQKGDIAEGYSVSREKKESFPLTVTSAQKNPTAFYLCASSKGLAKPYEQYFGPGTRLTVT.

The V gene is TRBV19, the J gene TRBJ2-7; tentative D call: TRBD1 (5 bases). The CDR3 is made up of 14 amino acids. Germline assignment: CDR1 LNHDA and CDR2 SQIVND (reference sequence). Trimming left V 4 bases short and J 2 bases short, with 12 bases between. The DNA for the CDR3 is TGTGCCAGTAGTACTCGGGCAGGGACCTACGAGCAGTACTTC. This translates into CASSTRAGTYEQYF. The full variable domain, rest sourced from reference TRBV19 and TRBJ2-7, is DGGITQSPKYLFRKEGQNVTLSCEQNLNHDAMYWYRQDPGQGLRLIYYSQIVNDFQKGDIAEGYSVSREKKESFPLTVTSAQKNPTAFYLCASSTRAGTYEQYFGPGTRLTVT.

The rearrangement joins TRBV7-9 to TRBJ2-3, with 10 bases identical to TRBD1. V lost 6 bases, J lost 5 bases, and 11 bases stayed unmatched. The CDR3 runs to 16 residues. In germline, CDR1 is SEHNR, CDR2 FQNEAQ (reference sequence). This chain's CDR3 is CASRSAGTGDLDTQYF. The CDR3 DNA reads TGTGCCAGCAGATCTGCCGGGACAGGGGATTTAGATACGCAGTATTTT.